Listed below are T cell receptor beta chains from one sample, sequenced in a study of blood T cell repertoires in COVID-19. Assay: immunoSEQ multiplex PCR; the TCRdb copy retains only in-frame clones and omits some. The top ten clones hold roughly 1.5% of a sample with tens of thousands of clones, more than 90% of them seen once. Sample: peripheral blood. The receptor source for this set is a man between 50 and 59 years old with acute or convalescent COVID-19. Each CDR3 is given with its conserved first and last residue. The order of the fields is CDR3 DNA, CDR3 protein, V gene, J gene, D gene, clone size. D genes are given only for firm matches. Not all rows give a size; the values are once, few, many and, for expanded clones, a class.

cdr3_nt: TGTGCCAGCAGTTTATGGGACAGGGTGTTTGAAGCTTTCTTT; cdr3_aa: CASSLWDRVFEAFF; v_call: TRBV28; j_call: TRBJ1-1; d_call: TRBD1; clone_size: -
cdr3_nt: TGTGCCACCAGTGACGCAACAGGGGGGAGAAAACTGTTTTTT; cdr3_aa: CATSDATGGRKLFF; v_call: TRBV24-1; j_call: TRBJ1-4; d_call: TRBD1; clone_size: -
cdr3_nt: TGCGCCAGCAGCCAAGATCTTCCGGCTAGATCTTTGGAAGAGACCCAGTACTTC; cdr3_aa: CASSQDLPARSLEETQYF; v_call: TRBV4-1; j_call: TRBJ2-5; d_call: -; clone_size: -
cdr3_nt: TGTGCCAGCAGTTTATCTGGACTAGCGTCATCCTACGAGCAGTACTTC; cdr3_aa: CASSLSGLASSYEQYF; v_call: TRBV27; j_call: TRBJ2-7; d_call: TRBD2; clone_size: -
cdr3_nt: TGTGCCAGTAGTATCCAGGTGGAGGGAAGCTCCTACAATGAGCAGTTCTTC; cdr3_aa: CASSIQVEGSSYNEQFF; v_call: TRBV19; j_call: TRBJ2-1; d_call: -; clone_size: -
cdr3_nt: TGTGCCAGTACCCAGACAGGGTCTGGAAACACCATATATTTT; cdr3_aa: CASTQTGSGNTIYF; v_call: TRBV19; j_call: TRBJ1-3; d_call: TRBD1; clone_size: -
cdr3_nt: TGCGCCAGCAGCCAAGATTACACCCCAACTAGGGACATTCAGTACTTC; cdr3_aa: CASSQDYTPTRDIQYF; v_call: TRBV4-1; j_call: TRBJ2-4; d_call: -; clone_size: -
cdr3_nt: TGTGCCAGCAGTTTATACCCCTCTAGCGGGGGGGACAATGAGCAGTTCTTC; cdr3_aa: CASSLYPSSGGDNEQFF; v_call: TRBV28; j_call: TRBJ2-1; d_call: TRBD2; clone_size: -
cdr3_nt: TGTGCCAGCAGCCTGGGGGGGGGTGGAGAGACCCAGTACTTC; cdr3_aa: CASSLGGGGETQYF; v_call: TRBV25-1; j_call: TRBJ2-5; d_call: TRBD2; clone_size: -
cdr3_nt: TGTGCCAGCAGTACCCTTGGTGGGGGCGGCAATCAGCCCCAGCATTTT; cdr3_aa: CASSTLGGGGNQPQHF; v_call: TRBV27; j_call: TRBJ1-5; d_call: -; clone_size: -
cdr3_nt: TGTGCCAGTAGTCAACTCCAAGGGGCCGCGTCCAAAAACATTCAGTACTTC; cdr3_aa: CASSQLQGAASKNIQYF; v_call: TRBV19; j_call: TRBJ2-4; d_call: -; clone_size: -
cdr3_nt: TGTGCCAGCAGCTTAGGAGCGACCTCCGGGGAGCAGTACTTC; cdr3_aa: CASSLGATSGEQYF; v_call: TRBV7-9; j_call: TRBJ2-7; d_call: -; clone_size: -
cdr3_nt: TGTGCCAGCAGCTTAGACAGCCAAGAGACCCAGTACTTC; cdr3_aa: CASSLDSQETQYF; v_call: TRBV11-2; j_call: TRBJ2-5; d_call: -; clone_size: -
cdr3_nt: TGTGCCAGTAGTCCTCGGACAGGGGCGCCAGGGGAGCTGTTTTTT; cdr3_aa: CASSPRTGAPGELFF; v_call: TRBV19; j_call: TRBJ2-2; d_call: TRBD1; clone_size: -
cdr3_nt: TGTGCCAGCAGGGATAGCGGGAGACTTGCAGATACGCAGTATTTT; cdr3_aa: CASRDSGRLADTQYF; v_call: TRBV7-8; j_call: TRBJ2-3; d_call: TRBD2; clone_size: -
cdr3_nt: TGTGCCAGCAGTGAAGGTCGGGGGAGTAACTATGGCTACACCTTC; cdr3_aa: CASSEGRGSNYGYTF; v_call: TRBV2; j_call: TRBJ1-2; d_call: -; clone_size: -
cdr3_nt: TGTGCCAGCGACCGTGACAGGGATTACAATGAGCAGTTCTTC; cdr3_aa: CASDRDRDYNEQFF; v_call: TRBV2; j_call: TRBJ2-1; d_call: TRBD1; clone_size: -
cdr3_nt: TGTGCCAGCAGCTCCCGGGGGAGTGAAAAACTGTTTTTT; cdr3_aa: CASSSRGSEKLFF; v_call: TRBV6-6; j_call: TRBJ1-4; d_call: -; clone_size: -
cdr3_nt: TGCGCCAGCAGCCAAGGACAGGGGAATGAAAAACTGTTTTTT; cdr3_aa: CASSQGQGNEKLFF; v_call: TRBV4-3; j_call: TRBJ1-4; d_call: TRBD1; clone_size: -
cdr3_nt: TGTGCCATTAGGGACAGCCCGTCCGACAATGAGCAGTTCTTC; cdr3_aa: CAIRDSPSDNEQFF; v_call: TRBV10-3; j_call: TRBJ2-1; d_call: TRBD1; clone_size: -
cdr3_nt: TGTGCCAGCAGCTTAAGGGACAGGGGGCAGACTGATACGCAGTATTTT; cdr3_aa: CASSLRDRGQTDTQYF; v_call: TRBV13; j_call: TRBJ2-3; d_call: TRBD1; clone_size: -
cdr3_nt: TGTGCCAGCAGTTTATTTGACTCTTCACCCCTCCACTTT; cdr3_aa: CASSLFDSSPLHF; v_call: TRBV12-3/TRBV12-4; j_call: TRBJ1-6; d_call: -; clone_size: -
cdr3_nt: TGTGCCAGTAGGGAGACAGGGGAACGAATTCAGTACTTC; cdr3_aa: CASRETGERIQYF; v_call: TRBV19; j_call: TRBJ2-5; d_call: TRBD1; clone_size: -
cdr3_nt: TGTGCCAGCAGTGAAGCGCGGACAGGGGGAGGGGGAAAGCAGTACTTC; cdr3_aa: CASSEARTGGGGKQYF; v_call: TRBV2; j_call: TRBJ2-7; d_call: TRBD1; clone_size: once
cdr3_nt: TGCGCCAGCAGCCAAGGACAGTCCCGAAACATTCAGTACTTC; cdr3_aa: CASSQGQSRNIQYF; v_call: TRBV5-1; j_call: TRBJ2-4; d_call: -; clone_size: once
cdr3_nt: TGTGCCAGCAGTTACTCGTACAGACTAGAATACGAGCAGTACTTC; cdr3_aa: CASSYSYRLEYEQYF; v_call: TRBV6-5; j_call: TRBJ2-7; d_call: -; clone_size: -
cdr3_nt: TGCAGTGCTAAAGCGGGAAGGGAGCAGTTCTTC; cdr3_aa: CSAKAGREQFF; v_call: TRBV20-1; j_call: TRBJ2-1; d_call: TRBD2; clone_size: -
cdr3_nt: TGTGCCAGCAGCGTGACTTTCACAGATACGCAGTATTTT; cdr3_aa: CASSVTFTDTQYF; v_call: TRBV7-2; j_call: TRBJ2-3; d_call: -; clone_size: -
cdr3_nt: TGTGCCAGCTCACCGTTTCGGGCAGGGCTCTCTGGGGCCAACGTCCTGACTTTC; cdr3_aa: CASSPFRAGLSGANVLTF; v_call: TRBV18; j_call: TRBJ2-6; d_call: -; clone_size: -
cdr3_nt: TGTGCCAGTAGTATTTTTGGGACAGGGGTTATCAATCAGCCCCAGCATTTT; cdr3_aa: CASSIFGTGVINQPQHF; v_call: TRBV19; j_call: TRBJ1-5; d_call: TRBD1; clone_size: -
cdr3_nt: TGTGCCAGCACCTTAGGGACAGGGGGTTACAATGAGCAGTTCTTC; cdr3_aa: CASTLGTGGYNEQFF; v_call: TRBV27; j_call: TRBJ2-1; d_call: TRBD1; clone_size: -
cdr3_nt: TGTGCCAGTAGTGGTCGACAGGGGAATTCACCCCTCCACTTT; cdr3_aa: CASSGRQGNSPLHF; v_call: TRBV19; j_call: TRBJ1-6; d_call: TRBD1; clone_size: -